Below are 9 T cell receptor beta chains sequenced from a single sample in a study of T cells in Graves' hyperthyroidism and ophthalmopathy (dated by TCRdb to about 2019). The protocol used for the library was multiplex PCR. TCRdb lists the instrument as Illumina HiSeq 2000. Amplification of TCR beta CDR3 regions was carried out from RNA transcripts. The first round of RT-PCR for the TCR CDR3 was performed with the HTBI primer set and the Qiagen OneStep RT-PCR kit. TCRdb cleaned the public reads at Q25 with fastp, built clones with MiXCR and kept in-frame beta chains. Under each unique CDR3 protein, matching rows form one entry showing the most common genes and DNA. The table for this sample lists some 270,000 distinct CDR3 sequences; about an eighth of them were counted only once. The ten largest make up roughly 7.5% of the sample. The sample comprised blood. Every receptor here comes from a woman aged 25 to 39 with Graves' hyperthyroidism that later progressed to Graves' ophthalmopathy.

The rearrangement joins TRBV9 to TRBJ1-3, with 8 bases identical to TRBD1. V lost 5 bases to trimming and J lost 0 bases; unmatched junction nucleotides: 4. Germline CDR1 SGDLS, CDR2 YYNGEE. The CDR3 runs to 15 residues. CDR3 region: CASSGTGLSGNTIYF. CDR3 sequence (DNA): TGTGCCAGCAGTGGGACAGGTCTCTCTGGAAACACCATATATTTT.

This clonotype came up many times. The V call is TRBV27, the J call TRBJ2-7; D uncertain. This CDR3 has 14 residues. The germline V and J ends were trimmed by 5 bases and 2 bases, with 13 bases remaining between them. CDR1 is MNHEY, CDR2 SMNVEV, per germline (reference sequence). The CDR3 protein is CASSPSLRPYEQYF. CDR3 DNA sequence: TGTGCCAGCAGTCCGTCGTTGCGTCCCTACGAGCAGTACTTC.

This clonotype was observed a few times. CDR3 loop: CASSVVDGNYGYTF. CDR3 nucleotide sequence: TGTGCCAGCAGCGTAGTAGACGGCAACTATGGCTACACCTTC. The rearrangement links TRBV9 to TRBJ1-2; D call uncertain. Germline CDR1 SGDLS, CDR2 YYNGEE. The V end was cut by 0 bases, the J end by 2 bases, with 8 bases between. The CDR3 is 14 amino acids.

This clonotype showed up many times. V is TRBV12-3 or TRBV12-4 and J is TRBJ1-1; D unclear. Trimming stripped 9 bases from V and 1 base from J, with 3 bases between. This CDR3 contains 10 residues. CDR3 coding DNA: TGTGCCAGAAAGAACACTGAAGCTTTCTTT. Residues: CARKNTEAFF.

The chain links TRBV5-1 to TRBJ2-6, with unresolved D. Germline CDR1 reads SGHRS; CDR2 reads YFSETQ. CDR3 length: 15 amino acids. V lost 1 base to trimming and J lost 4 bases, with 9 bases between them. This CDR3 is CASSLTIPGANVLTF. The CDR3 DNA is TGCGCCAGCAGCTTGACAATTCCCGGGGCCAACGTCCTGACTTTC.

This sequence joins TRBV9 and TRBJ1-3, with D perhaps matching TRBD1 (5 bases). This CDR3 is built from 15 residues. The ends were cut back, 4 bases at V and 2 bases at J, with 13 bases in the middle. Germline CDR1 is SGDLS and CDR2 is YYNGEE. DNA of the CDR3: TGTGCCAGCAGCCTTGGGGGAGAGGCTGGAAACACCATATATTTT. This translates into CASSLGGEAGNTIYF.

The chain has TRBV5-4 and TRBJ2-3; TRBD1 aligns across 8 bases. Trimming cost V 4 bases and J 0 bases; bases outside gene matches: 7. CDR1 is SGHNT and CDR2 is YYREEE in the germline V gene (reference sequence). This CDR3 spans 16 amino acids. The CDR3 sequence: CASSRTGTGSTDTQYF. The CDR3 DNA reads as TGTGCCAGCAGCAGGACCGGGACAGGAAGCACAGATACGCAGTATTTT.

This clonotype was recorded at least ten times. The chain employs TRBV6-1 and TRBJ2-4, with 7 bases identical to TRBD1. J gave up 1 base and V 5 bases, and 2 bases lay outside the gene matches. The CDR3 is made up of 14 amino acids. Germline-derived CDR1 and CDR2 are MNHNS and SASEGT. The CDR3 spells CASSWDSAKNIQYF. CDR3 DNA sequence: TGTGCCAGCAGTTGGGACAGCGCCAAAAACATTCAGTACTTC.

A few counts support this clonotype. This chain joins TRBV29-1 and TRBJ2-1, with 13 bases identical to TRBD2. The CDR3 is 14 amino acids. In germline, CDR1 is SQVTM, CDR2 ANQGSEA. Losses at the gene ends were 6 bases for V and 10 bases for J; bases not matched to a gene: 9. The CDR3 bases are TGCAGCGTCGAACTAGCGGGAGGGTTGGGGGAGCAGTTCTTC. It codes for CSVELAGGLGEQFF.